The TCR beta chain described here comes from a study of shared clonotypes between healthy human individuals. The table lists this clone with many counts. The CDR3 has 14 amino acids. Germline V gene lookup returns CDR1 ENHRY and CDR2 SYGVKD. Trimming left V 0 bases short and J 4 bases short, with 8 bases between. Per the study methods: Junction-only sequences without quality scores were provided by ImmunoSEQ, so filtering was different. The table came from immunoSEQ multiplex PCR; TCRdb's copy has only in-frame clones and leaves some out. That table is the source of V, J and clone size, and D and trimming were worked out from the DNA. Seen here are nearly 1 million clones, 70% to 85% observed once, and the top ten hold about 1.5%.

The TCR originated in a man younger than 35 in good health. Sequencing was performed on memory CD4+ T cells sorted from blood. The subset is: CD45RA-negative fraction. The genes are TRBV10-3 and TRBJ2-3; D is perhaps TRBD1 or TRBD2 (5 bases each). CDR3 DNA: TGTGCCATCAGTGAGTCGAGGGGTTCAGATACGCAGTATTTT. Encoded protein: CAISESRGSDTQYF.